The next 16 T cell receptor beta chains were all read from a single sample in a study of T-cell memory formation after mild COVID-19. From the 5' RACE reads, TCRdb called clonotypes with MiXCR, one entry per CDR3 protein. The table lists roughly 400,000 distinct CDR3 sequences, 20% to 25% of them singletons, with 8.8% in the top ten. The sample taken for sequencing was PBMCs or a T cell subset sorted from them (not recorded which). The receptors were gathered from an adult woman who had mild COVID-19 (a few samples of this study predate the infection). Cell type and time point are not known.

The chain carries TRBV6-2 or TRBV6-3 and TRBJ2-1, with 8 bases matching TRBD2. The CDR3 totals 15 residues. Unmatched junction bases numbered 5, after V lost 0 bases and J lost 7 bases. Per germline, CDR1 MNHEY and CDR2 SVGEGT. The chain's CDR3 is CASSYSAGVGNEQFF. The CDR3 DNA follows: TGTGCCAGCAGTTACTCAGCGGGAGTGGGAAATGAGCAGTTCTTC.

This clonotype was seen at least ten times. This rearrangement joins TRBV7-3 to TRBJ2-1; 9 bases map to TRBD2. This CDR3 has 17 amino acids. V shed 0 bases, J shed 5 bases, and the junction held 8 bases outside the gene matches. Germline V gene lookup returns CDR1 SGHTA and CDR2 FQGTGA. The CDR3 reads CASSLTTGGRADNEQFF. In nucleotides, the CDR3 is TGTGCCAGCAGCTTAACGACGGGCGGGAGGGCCGACAATGAGCAGTTCTTC.

The J gene is TRBJ1-1, the V gene TRBV6-6; TRBD1 might be the D (6 bases). Germline CDR1 is MNHNY and CDR2 is SVGAGI (reference sequence). The CDR3 length is 17 residues. Between the trimmed V and J ends, which lost 2 bases and 0 bases, there was a span of 16 bases. The CDR3 reads CASSYQTDRRLNTEAFF. The CDR3 DNA is TGTGCCAGCAGTTACCAAACCGACAGGAGATTGAACACTGAAGCTTTCTTT.

The rearrangement links TRBV12-3 or TRBV12-4 to TRBJ2-2; D not certain. Trimming took off 3 bases at V and 1 base at J, with 9 bases between the two ends. The CDR3 is made up of 15 amino acids. In DNA, the CDR3 is TGTGCCAGCAGTTTGTTCCAGGTGAACACCGGGGAGCTGTTTTTT. This translates into CASSLFQVNTGELFF.

This chain uses TRBV12-3 or TRBV12-4 with TRBJ2-7; 11 positions agree with TRBD2. The CDR3 runs 17 residues. V lost 5 bases and J lost 0; bases outside the gene matches: 9. The CDR3 reads CASSPRTSGPISYEQYF. The DNA for the CDR3 is TGTGCCAGCAGTCCCCGGACTAGCGGGCCCATCTCCTACGAGCAGTACTTC.

This clonotype was seen at least ten times. Written as DNA, the CDR3 is TGCAGTGCTAGAGGCCAGGGTGACACCGGGGAGCTGTTTTTT. This encodes CSARGQGDTGELFF. V and J are TRBV20-1 and TRBJ2-2; D is perhaps TRBD1 (5 bases). The CDR3 extends over 14 amino acids. Trimming shortened V by 1 base and J by 3 bases, and 9 bases separated the two germline ends. Germline CDR1 and CDR2: DFQATT and SNEGSKA (reference sequence).

J is TRBJ1-2 and V is TRBV27, with TRBD1 identical over 8 bases. There are 15 residues in the CDR3. V shed 2 bases and J 6 bases; nucleotides not matched to a gene: 8. Germline V CDR1 and CDR2: MNHEY, SMNVEV (reference sequence). CDR3 DNA: TGTGCCAGCAGTTTAGGACCGCAGGGGGCGGATGGCTACACCTTC. It codes for CASSLGPQGADGYTF.

This clonotype turned up a few times. The rearrangement uses TRBV12-3 or TRBV12-4 and TRBJ2-2; 7 nucleotides agree with TRBD2. CDR3 length: 14 amino acids. With 6 bases clipped from V and 7 bases from J, the junction kept 8 bases outside the gene matches. DNA for the CDR3: TGTGCCAGCAGCCCTGGGGGGGGTGTCGGGGAGCTGTTTTTT. Its protein product is CASSPGGGVGELFF.

This clonotype has more than one count but fewer than ten. The chain joins TRBV7-9 to TRBJ2-2; 11 bases line up with TRBD1. The germline V gene has CDR1 SEHNR and CDR2 FQNEAQ (reference sequence). The CDR3 sequence is 15 residues long. V gave up 4 bases and J gave up 7 bases; unmatched junction bases: 5. DNA for the CDR3: TGTGCCAGCAGCTCGGACAGGGGGCGGATCGGGGAGCTGTTTTTT. Translation: CASSSDRGRIGELFF.

The V call is TRBV5-6, the J call TRBJ1-3; possible D gene TRBD1, 5 bases. The germline V gene encodes CDR1 SGHDT and CDR2 YYEEEE. This CDR3 has 15 residues. V lost 0 bases and J 8 bases, leaving 15 bases between the germline ends. Here the CDR3 DNA reads TGTGCCAGCAGCTTGGCCAGCAGGGTCTGGGACACCATATATTTT. It is translated as CASSLASRVWDTIYF.

This clonotype came up a few times. The V and J genes are TRBV6-2 or TRBV6-3 and TRBJ2-7; D might be TRBD2 (6 bases). CDR1 MNHEY and CDR2 SVGEGT come from the germline V gene. The CDR3 loop spans 13 amino acids. Trimming left V 8 bases short and J 1 base short, with 12 bases between. CDR3 loop: CASAPRGSYEQYF. The CDR3 DNA sequence: TGTGCCAGCGCCCCACGGGGGTCCTACGAGCAGTACTTC.

This clonotype was observed many times. V usage is TRBV12-3 or TRBV12-4 and J usage is TRBJ2-7, with 7 bases fitting TRBD1. V lost 6 bases, J lost 1 base, and 3 bases stayed unmatched. The CDR3 length is 13 residues. The CDR3 DNA reads TGTGCCAGCAGCTTGGGACAGTCCTACGAGCAGTACTTC. Encoded protein: CASSLGQSYEQYF.

This chain uses TRBV27 with TRBJ2-1; 14 nucleotides line up with TRBD2. CDR3 size: 17 residues. The junction had 9 bases not matched to a gene; V was cut back by 4 bases and J by 7 bases. Germline V lookup: CDR1 MNHEY, CDR2 SMNVEV (reference sequence). The CDR3 DNA sequence: TGTGCCAGCAGTTCGGGACTAGCGGGAGCTCGGGGGAATGAGCAGTTCTTC. Translation gives CASSSGLAGARGNEQFF.

V usage is TRBV12-3 or TRBV12-4 and J usage is TRBJ1-5; 9 nucleotides match TRBD1. The CDR3 covers 14 residues. V lost 6 bases to trimming and J lost 3 bases; unmatched junction nucleotides: 3. CDR3 sequence: CASRGQGYNQPQHF. CDR3 coding DNA: TGTGCCAGCAGGGGACAGGGCTACAATCAGCCCCAGCATTTT.

J is TRBJ2-7 and V is TRBV12-3 or TRBV12-4, with D possibly matching TRBD1 (6 bases). CDR3 length equals 13 residues. V was trimmed by 3 bases and J by 4 bases, leaving 10 bases between them. The CDR3 protein is CASSFTGLYEQYF. CDR3 coding DNA: TGTGCCAGCAGTTTCACAGGGTTGTACGAGCAGTACTTC.

V gene TRBV14 combines with J gene TRBJ2-7; tentative D call: TRBD2 (6 bases). V shed 1 base and J shed 3 bases, with 10 bases lying between them. CDR3 length equals 14 residues. The V gene's germline CDR1 is SGHDN and CDR2 FVKESK. The CDR3 sequence: CASSQAGLVYEQYF. The CDR3 bases are TGTGCCAGCAGCCAAGCGGGACTTGTCTACGAGCAGTACTTC.